Listed below are T cell receptor beta chains from one sample, sequenced in a study of CD8+CD57+ T cells in acquired aplastic anemia. One entry per CDR3 protein results from TCRdb running MiXCR on the reads. The repertoire holds hundreds of thousands of distinct CDR3 sequences, 60% to 80% seen once, with 4% in the top ten. Sequencing was done on a sample of sorted CD4+, CD8+, or CD8+CD57+ T cells (not recorded which) from PBMCs. The source of these receptors is a human donor in good health, serving as a control. Each CDR3 is given with its conserved first and last residue. Fields, in order: V gene, D gene, J gene, clone size, CDR3 DNA, CDR3 protein. D genes are given only for firm matches. Only part of the rows carry a size: once, few, many, or a class if the clone is expanded.

v_gene: TRBV12-3/TRBV12-4; d_gene: TRBD2; j_gene: TRBJ2-5; abundance: many; CDR3nt: TGTGCCAGCAGTTACGGACTAGCGGGGGGGATGGTCGAAGAGACCCAGTACTTC; CDR3aa: CASSYGLAGGMVEETQYF
v_gene: TRBV2; d_gene: NA; j_gene: TRBJ2-3; abundance: NA; CDR3nt: TGTGCCAGCACCTGCACAGATTCGCAGTATTTT; CDR3aa: CASTCTDSQYF
v_gene: TRBV25-1; d_gene: TRBD2; j_gene: TRBJ2-1; abundance: NA; CDR3nt: TGTGCCAGCAGCTACCAGTCCAGGAGTCTAGCGGGGGTTCGGAATGAGCAGTTCTTC; CDR3aa: CASSYQSRSLAGVRNEQFF
v_gene: TRBV11-2; d_gene: NA; j_gene: TRBJ2-3; abundance: once; CDR3nt: TGTGCCAGCAGCCCGACGGAGGGTCGGACAGCTACAGCATATTTT; CDR3aa: CASSPTEGRTATAYF
v_gene: TRBV20-1; d_gene: TRBD2; j_gene: TRBJ2-5; abundance: NA; CDR3nt: TGCAGTGCTAGATCTCAGGGAGGGGAGACCCAGTACTTC; CDR3aa: CSARSQGGETQYF
v_gene: TRBV6-5; d_gene: TRBD1; j_gene: TRBJ1-1; abundance: many; CDR3nt: TGTGCCAGCAGTTACCCCGACCTCCGGGACAGGAACACTGAAGCTTTCTTT; CDR3aa: CASSYPDLRDRNTEAFF
v_gene: TRBV5-1; d_gene: TRBD1; j_gene: TRBJ2-2; abundance: NA; CDR3nt: TGCGCCAGCAGCGTCGGGACAGTCTGTGGAGGCGGGGAGCTGTTTTTT; CDR3aa: CASSVGTVCGGGELFF
v_gene: TRBV7-2; d_gene: NA; j_gene: TRBJ2-5; abundance: NA; CDR3nt: TGTGCCAGCAGCTGGACGGGTACTTCCTACGAGCAGTACACCCAGTACTTC; CDR3aa: CASSWTGTSYEQYTQYF
v_gene: TRBV11-2; d_gene: NA; j_gene: TRBJ1-1; abundance: NA; CDR3nt: TGTGCCAGCAGCTTAGGGGACGGGCGTACAGAAGCTTTCTTT; CDR3aa: CASSLGDGRTEAFF
v_gene: TRBV6-5; d_gene: TRBD1; j_gene: TRBJ2-7; abundance: NA; CDR3nt: TGTGCCAGCAGAGACAGGGAGTCCCTCTACGAGCAGTACTTC; CDR3aa: CASRDRESLYEQYF
v_gene: TRBV12-3/TRBV12-4; d_gene: NA; j_gene: TRBJ1-1; abundance: NA; CDR3nt: TGTTCCAGCAGTTCGACTGTGAACACTGAAGCTTTCTTT; CDR3aa: CSSSSTVNTEAFF
v_gene: TRBV27; d_gene: NA; j_gene: TRBJ1-5; abundance: NA; CDR3nt: TGTGCCAGCAGTTTAGCGACGGGCTCCGGCCAGCCCCAGCATTTT; CDR3aa: CASSLATGSGQPQHF
v_gene: TRBV7-2; d_gene: NA; j_gene: TRBJ2-6; abundance: NA; CDR3nt: TGTGCCAGCAGCTTAGCCGCCGGGGCCAACGTCCTGACTTTC; CDR3aa: CASSLAAGANVLTF
v_gene: TRBV19; d_gene: TRBD1; j_gene: TRBJ1-1; abundance: many; CDR3nt: TGTGCCAGTAGTAAAGGGACAGGAAGGGTCACTGAAGCTTTCTTT; CDR3aa: CASSKGTGRVTEAFF
v_gene: TRBV6-5; d_gene: TRBD2; j_gene: TRBJ2-3; abundance: few; CDR3nt: TGCGCCAGCAGTGACACTAGCGGCACAGATACGCAGTATTTT; CDR3aa: CASSDTSGTDTQYF
v_gene: TRBV11-2; d_gene: TRBD2; j_gene: TRBJ2-1; abundance: once; CDR3nt: TGTGCCAGCAGCGTGGTAGCGGGCAGTTACAATGAGCAGTTCTTC; CDR3aa: CASSVVAGSYNEQFF
v_gene: TRBV7-6; d_gene: TRBD2; j_gene: TRBJ2-7; abundance: NA; CDR3nt: TGTGCCAGCAGCCGGGGGGGGCCCTACGAGCAGTACTTC; CDR3aa: CASSRGGPYEQYF
v_gene: TRBV12-3/TRBV12-4; d_gene: NA; j_gene: TRBJ2-1; abundance: NA; CDR3nt: TGTGCTAGCAGCTCCGGGCTGACATCCTCAAATGAGCAGTTCTTC; CDR3aa: CASSSGLTSSNEQFF